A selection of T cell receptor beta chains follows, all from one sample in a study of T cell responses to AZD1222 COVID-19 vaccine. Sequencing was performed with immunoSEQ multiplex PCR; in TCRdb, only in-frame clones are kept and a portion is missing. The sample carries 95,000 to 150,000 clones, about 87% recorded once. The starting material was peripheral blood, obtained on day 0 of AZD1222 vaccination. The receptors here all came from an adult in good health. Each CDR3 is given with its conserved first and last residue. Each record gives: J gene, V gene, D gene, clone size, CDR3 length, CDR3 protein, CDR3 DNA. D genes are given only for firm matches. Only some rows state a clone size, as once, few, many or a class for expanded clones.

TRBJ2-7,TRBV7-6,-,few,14,CASSLTDSTYEQYF,TGTGCCAGCAGCTTAACGGACTCCACCTACGAGCAGTACTTC
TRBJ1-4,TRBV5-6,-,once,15,CASSWRGGGNEKLFF,TGTGCCAGCAGCTGGAGGGGGGGAGGTAATGAAAAACTGTTTTTT
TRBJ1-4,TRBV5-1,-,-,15,CASSLKPATNEKLFF,TGCGCCAGCAGCTTGAAGCCAGCAACTAATGAAAAACTGTTTTTT
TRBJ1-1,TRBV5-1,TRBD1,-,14,CASTIDRANTEAFF,TGCGCCAGCACGATTGACAGGGCTAACACTGAAGCTTTCTTT
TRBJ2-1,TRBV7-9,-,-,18,CASSLARDIRSSYNEQFF,TGTGCCAGCAGCTTAGCACGGGACATTCGTAGCTCCTACAATGAGCAGTTCTTC
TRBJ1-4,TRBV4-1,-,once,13,CASSQRTNEKLFF,TGCGCCAGCAGCCAACGGACTAATGAAAAACTGTTTTTT
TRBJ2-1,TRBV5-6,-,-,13,CASSLTSPFEQFF,TGTGCCAGCAGCTTGACTAGCCCATTTGAGCAGTTCTTC
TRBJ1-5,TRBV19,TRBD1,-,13,CASTGQGNQPQHF,TGTGCCAGTACGGGACAGGGCAATCAGCCCCAGCATTTT
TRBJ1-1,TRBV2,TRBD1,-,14,CASTPDRGVTEAFF,TGTGCCAGCACGCCGGACAGGGGCGTCACTGAAGCTTTCTTT
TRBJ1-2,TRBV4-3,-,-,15,CASSREVGTNYGYTF,TGCGCCAGCAGCAGGGAGGTAGGGACTAACTATGGCTACACCTTC
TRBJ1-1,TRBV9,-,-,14,CASSVQSLNTEAFF,TGTGCCAGCAGCGTACAGAGCCTGAACACTGAAGCTTTCTTT
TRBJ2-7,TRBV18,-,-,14,CASSLQTGSYEQYF,TGTGCCAGCTCACTTCAGACAGGCTCCTACGAGCAGTACTTC
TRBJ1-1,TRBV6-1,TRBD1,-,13,CASREDRATEAFF,TGTGCCAGCAGGGAAGACAGGGCGACTGAAGCTTTCTTT
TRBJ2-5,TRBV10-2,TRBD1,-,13,CASRQGQGETQYF,TGCGCCAGCCGACAGGGGCAGGGAGAGACCCAGTACTTC
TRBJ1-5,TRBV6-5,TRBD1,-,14,CASSKGTGEQPQHF,TGTGCCAGCAGTAAGGGGACAGGGGAACAGCCCCAGCATTTT
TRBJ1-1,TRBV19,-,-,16,CASAPGEAGRNTEAFF,TGTGCCAGTGCACCTGGGGAGGCAGGGAGGAACACTGAAGCTTTCTTT
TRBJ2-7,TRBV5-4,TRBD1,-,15,CASSVGTGNSNEQYF,TGTGCCAGCAGCGTTGGGACAGGGAATTCTAACGAGCAGTACTTC
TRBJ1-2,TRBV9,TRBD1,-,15,CASSVATGPNYGYTF,TGTGCCAGCAGCGTAGCGACAGGGCCCAACTATGGCTACACCTTC
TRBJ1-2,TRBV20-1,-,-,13,CSASSPGDYGYTF,TGCAGTGCTAGTTCCCCAGGGGACTATGGCTACACCTTC
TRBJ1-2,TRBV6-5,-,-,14,CASSYDSSVPGYTF,TGTGCCAGCAGTTACGACAGCAGCGTCCCTGGCTACACCTTC
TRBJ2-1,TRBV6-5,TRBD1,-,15,CASSYFSGGYNEQFF,TGTGCCAGCAGTTACTTCTCAGGGGGCTACAATGAGCAGTTCTTC
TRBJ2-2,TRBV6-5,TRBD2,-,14,CASRLAGGTGELFF,TGTGCCAGCAGACTAGCGGGAGGCACCGGGGAGCTGTTTTTT
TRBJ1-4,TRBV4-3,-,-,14,CASSPGGGVEKLFF,TGCGCCAGCAGCCCGGGGGGAGGGGTTGAAAAACTGTTTTTT
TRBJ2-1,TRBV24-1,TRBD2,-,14,CATSASGSYNEQFF,TGTGCCACCAGTGCTAGCGGGTCGTACAATGAGCAGTTCTTC
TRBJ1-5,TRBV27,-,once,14,CASSLSASNQPQHF,TGTGCCAGCAGTTTATCTGCGAGCAATCAGCCCCAGCATTTT
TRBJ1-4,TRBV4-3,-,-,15,CASSQDLYGGEKLFF,TGCGCCAGCAGCCAAGACCTGTATGGAGGTGAAAAACTGTTTTTT
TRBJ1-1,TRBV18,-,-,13,CASSGNANTEAFF,TGTGCCAGCTCAGGCAATGCGAACACTGAAGCTTTCTTT
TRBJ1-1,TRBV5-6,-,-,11,CASSFRTEAFF,TGTGCCAGCAGCTTCAGGACTGAAGCTTTCTTT
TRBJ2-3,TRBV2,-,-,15,CASSERGSTPDTQYF,TGTGCCAGCAGTGAAAGGGGCTCAACCCCCGATACGCAGTATTTT
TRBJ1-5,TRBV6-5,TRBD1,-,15,CASSYGAGGEFAQHF,TGTGCCAGCAGTTACGGCGCAGGGGGGGAGTTCGCCCAGCATTTT
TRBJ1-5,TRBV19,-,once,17,CASSTGTPGGRNQPQHF,TGTGCCAGTAGCACCGGGACCCCGGGGGGACGGAATCAGCCCCAGCATTTT
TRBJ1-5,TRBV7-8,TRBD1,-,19,CASSVQGTVTSNSNQPQHF,TGTGCCAGCAGCGTGCAAGGGACAGTGACTTCTAATAGCAATCAGCCCCAGCATTTT
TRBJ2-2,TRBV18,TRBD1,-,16,CASSPEAGGGTGELFF,TGTGCCAGCTCGCCCGAGGCAGGGGGCGGCACCGGGGAGCTGTTTTTT
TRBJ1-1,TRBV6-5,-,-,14,CASSYRGSGTEAFF,TGTGCCAGCAGTTACCGGGGTTCGGGCACTGAAGCTTTCTTT
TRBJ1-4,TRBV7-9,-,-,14,CASSLLEGREKLFF,TGTGCCAGCAGCCTCCTTGAGGGTCGGGAAAAACTGTTTTTT
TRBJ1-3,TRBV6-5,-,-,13,CASRPPAGNTIYF,TGTGCCTCCCGACCTCCGGCTGGAAACACCATATATTTT
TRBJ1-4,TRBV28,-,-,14,CASSLPTQGGKLFF,TGTGCCAGCAGTTTACCCACCCAGGGAGGAAAACTGTTTTTT
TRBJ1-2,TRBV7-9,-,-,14,CASSLAGLNYGYTF,TGTGCCAGCAGCTTAGCGGGACTCAACTATGGCTACACCTTC
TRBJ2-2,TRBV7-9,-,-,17,CASSLSALGIGTGELFF,TGTGCCAGCAGCTTAAGCGCCCTGGGAATAGGTACCGGGGAGCTGTTTTTT